This TCR beta chain originates from a study of blood T cell repertoires in COVID-19 (TCRdb year 2020). Context from the whole study: The collaborator samples originated in the United States, Italy and Spain and spanned the acute and convalescent phases of COVID-19. The prospective study material was composed of cDNA or gDNA derived from T cells, B-cell-depleted T cells, or PBMCs. Deeply sampled blood TCRbeta repertoires from subjects exposed to, actively infected with, or recovered from COVID-19 were included in the dataset. The repertoires were released in a freely available public database intended as a resource for research on the immune response to SARS-CoV-2. Samples were obtained from the ongoing ImmuneRACE study (first 160 participants) and from over 1,000 subjects provided by 6 global collaborators. Sample metadata almost always included a de-identified subject ID, COVID-19 status, age in years and sex. HLA class I and class II types, where available, came from metadata supplied by the sample provider rather than from assay-based typing. Overall study results and their limits: The amount of clinical and demographic metadata varied by source and participant and was provided uncurated.

V drops 0 bases and J drops 9 bases, leaving 14 bases in between. The germline V gene (reference sequence) specifies LGHDT as CDR1 and YNNKEL as CDR2. The CDR3 numbers 14 residues from cysteine through phenylalanine. Of the read, only the CDR3 DNA is kept; its 42 bases are in frame from base 1. Whole blood was collected in K2EDTA tubes by collaborating institutions according to the institutions' own protocols. For TCRbeta analysis, collaborator samples were shipped as frozen whole blood, as isolated PBMCs, or as DNA extracted from either sample type. TCRbeta CDR3 regions were amplified from genomic DNA by means of the immunoSEQ Assay, a bias-controlled multiplex PCR. The source study handled its data this way. Nucleated cell counts per sample were estimated from amplification of reference gene primers within the assay. Sequence reads were collapsed and filtered to measure the absolute abundance of every unique TCRbeta CDR3 rearrangement. For each sample, productive Simpson clonality was calculated as the square root of Simpson's diversity index across productive rearrangements. TCRdb limited this immuneACCESS table to in-frame rearrangements with V and J called. A share of clones is missing; checked studies link under half to unresolved V genes, and the rest is unexplained. V, J and clone size were drawn from that table, and D and trimming were deduced from the DNA. The sample table holds some 150,000 clones, of which 84% were seen once. The top ten clones comprise almost 10% of the sample.

With respect to this clone: Its antigen is not yet known. The record has no base qualities; no much larger clone is one base away.

The sample consisted of peripheral blood. This TCR was sampled from a woman aged 50 to 60 with acute or convalescent COVID-19. Here the chain combines TRBV3-1 (or the pseudogene TRBV3-2) and TRBJ1-2, with the D segment identity uncertain. The nucleotide sequence reads TGTGCCAGCAGCCAAGATCGAGCCGGGGAGCGCTACACCTTC. It encodes CASSQDRAGERYTF.